This entry features one T cell receptor beta chain sequence. In the study's own analysis: The authors estimated nucleated cell counts from reference gene primer amplification. Clones were read by immunoSEQ multiplex PCR, and TCRdb kept only the in-frame ones, dropping some. D and trimming come from the DNA, and the V and J calls and clone size come from that table. The sample includes some 380,000 clones, about 89% of them seen just once. The data were obtained in a study of blood T cell repertoires in COVID-19. The germline V gene has CDR1 SGHTA and CDR2 FQGNSA. Trimming at V came to 0 bases and at J to 14 bases, leaving 7 bases not matched to a gene. The CDR3 loop spans 14 amino acids.

The sequence derives from a man aged 25 to 40 who had recovered from COVID-19. V usage is TRBV7-2 and J usage is TRBJ1-6; 7 bases map to TRBD1. The sequenced material came from PBMCs or T cells enriched from blood (not recorded which). The CDR3 nucleotides read TGTGCCAGCAGCTTAGCGTGGGTGACAGGGACCCTCCACTTT. Protein product: CASSLAWVTGTLHF.